This TCR beta chain was found in a study of T cell repertoires in cytomegalovirus infection (dated by TCRdb to the late 2010s). Looking at the study overall: Peptide stimulations targeted recently identified HLA-C-restricted CMV epitopes, whose presentation resists viral immunomodulation, together with well-studied HLA-B-restricted epitopes. The HLA type of each donor mattered for the analysis, because public TCR beta signatures pointed to carriage of CMV infection along with the matching HLA type. Points the paper makes about the study in general: The ex vivo response was dominated by HLA-C-restricted CMV-specific TCR beta clonotypes, and the single most frequent clonotype in two of eight donors was supplied by these HLA-C-restricted clonotypes. Carriers of CMV infection plus the relevant HLA type were discriminated by the cumulative frequency of public TCR beta family members in the study cohort and in an independent roughly 380-donor cohort.

This clonotype was picked up a small number of times. This receptor's antigen is unknown. Per-nucleotide qualities are absent, and no much larger clonotype sits a single base away. The label giving this sample's treatment or condition can be read as: in vitro stimulation with specific CMV peptide epitopes to enrich CMV-specific T cells. Sequencing was performed on an Illumina HiSeq 1500. TCRdb reworked the public reads: Q25 trimming with fastp, MiXCR clone assembly, productive beta chains retained. Rows with a matching CDR3 protein are joined into one entry that keeps the most common DNA and genes. This sample gives roughly 340,000 distinct CDR3 sequences in total; roughly 29% of them show up just once. Clones ranked in the top ten supply over 15% of the sample. V lost 3 bases and J lost 0 bases; the stretch between them is 8 bases long. Including cysteine and phenylalanine, the CDR3 has 14 amino acids. Just the 42-base CDR3 DNA is kept, in frame starting at base 1.

Sample: cultured PBMCs, taken from culture after CMV antigen stimulation. This TCR was recovered from a human donor in good health (CMV status not recorded). Some clones in this sample may be carry-over from other donors' samples. Recombination linked TRBV12-3 or TRBV12-4 to TRBJ1-1; TRBD1 is possibly the D segment (5 matching bases). The nucleotide sequence reads TGTGCCAGCAGTTTTTCAGGGATGAACACTGAAGCTTTCTTT. Its product reads: CASSFSGMNTEAFF.